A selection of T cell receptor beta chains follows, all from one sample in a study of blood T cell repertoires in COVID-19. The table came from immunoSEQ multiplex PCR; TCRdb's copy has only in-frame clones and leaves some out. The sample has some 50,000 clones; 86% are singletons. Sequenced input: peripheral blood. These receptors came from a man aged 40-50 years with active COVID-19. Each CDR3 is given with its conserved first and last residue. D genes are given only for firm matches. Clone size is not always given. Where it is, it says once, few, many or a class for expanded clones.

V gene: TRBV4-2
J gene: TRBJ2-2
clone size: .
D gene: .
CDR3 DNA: TGTGCCAGCAGCCAAGTTTCGGGCAGGGGCACCGGGGAGCTGTTTTTT
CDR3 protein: CASSQVSGRGTGELFF

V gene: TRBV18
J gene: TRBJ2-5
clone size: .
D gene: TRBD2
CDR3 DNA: TGTGCCAGCTCACCGCAGCGGGGCCAAGAGACCCAGTACTTC
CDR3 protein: CASSPQRGQETQYF

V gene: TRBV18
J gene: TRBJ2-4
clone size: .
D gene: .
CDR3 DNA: TGTGCCAGCTCACCTGAGGGATCTTTTAAAAACATTCAGTACTTC
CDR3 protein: CASSPEGSFKNIQYF

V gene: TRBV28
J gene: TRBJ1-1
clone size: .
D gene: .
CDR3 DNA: TGTGCCAGCACCACAGGGCTCCGAGGTGCTTTCTTT
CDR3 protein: CASTTGLRGAFF

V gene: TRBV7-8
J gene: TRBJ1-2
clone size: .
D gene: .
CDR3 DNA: TGTGCCAGCAGCTTAGTTGGGGGACTGCTTAACTATGGCTACACCTTC
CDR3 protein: CASSLVGGLLNYGYTF

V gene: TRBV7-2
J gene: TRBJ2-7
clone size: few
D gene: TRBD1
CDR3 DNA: TGTGCCAGCAGCTCCAGGGGGCTCTACGAGCAGTACTTC
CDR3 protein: CASSSRGLYEQYF

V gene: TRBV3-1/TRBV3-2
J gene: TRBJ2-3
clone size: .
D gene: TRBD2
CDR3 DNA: TGTGCCAGCAGCCAAGATTTTGCTAGCGGGTTCACAGATACGCAGTATTTT
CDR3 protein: CASSQDFASGFTDTQYF

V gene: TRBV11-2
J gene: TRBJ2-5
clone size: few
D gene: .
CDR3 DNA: TGTGCCAGCAGCCTTGTGGGGGCCGTGTACCAAGAGACCCAGTACTTC
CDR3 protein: CASSLVGAVYQETQYF

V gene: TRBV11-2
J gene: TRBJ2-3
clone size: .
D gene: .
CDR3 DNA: TGTGCCAGCAGTTTTACAGGGGATACGCAGTATTTT
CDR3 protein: CASSFTGDTQYF

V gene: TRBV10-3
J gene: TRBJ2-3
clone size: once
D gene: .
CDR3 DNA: TGTGCCATCAGTGGAGGGAGGTCAGATACGCAGTATTTT
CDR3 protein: CAISGGRSDTQYF

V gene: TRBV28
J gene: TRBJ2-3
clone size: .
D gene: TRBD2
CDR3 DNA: TGTGCCAGCAGTGTTACTAGCGGGAGCGTGGCAGATACGCAGTATTTT
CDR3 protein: CASSVTSGSVADTQYF

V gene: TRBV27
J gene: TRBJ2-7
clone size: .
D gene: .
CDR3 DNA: TGTGCCAGCAGTTTCCGTCCGGGGGCCTACGAGCAGTACTTC
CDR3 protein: CASSFRPGAYEQYF

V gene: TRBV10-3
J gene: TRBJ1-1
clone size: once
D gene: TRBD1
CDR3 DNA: TGTGCCACGAGGGGACAGGGGGAAATCACTGAAGCTTTCTTT
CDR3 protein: CATRGQGEITEAFF

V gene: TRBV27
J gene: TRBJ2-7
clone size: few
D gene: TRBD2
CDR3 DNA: TGTGCCAGCAGCCACATAGCGGGAGAGATCTACGAGCAGTACTTC
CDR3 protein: CASSHIAGEIYEQYF

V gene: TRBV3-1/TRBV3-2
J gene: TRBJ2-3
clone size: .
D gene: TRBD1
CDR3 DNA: TGTGCCAGCAGCCAAGATCTACAGGGGGAAGATACGCAGTATTTT
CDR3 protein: CASSQDLQGEDTQYF

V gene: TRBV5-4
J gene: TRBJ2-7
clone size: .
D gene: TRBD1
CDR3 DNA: TGTGCCAGCAGCTCGCAAAGACAGGGGCCAAGCTACGAGCAGTACTTC
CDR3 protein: CASSSQRQGPSYEQYF

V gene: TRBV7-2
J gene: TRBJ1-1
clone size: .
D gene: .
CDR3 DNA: TGTGCCAGCAGCTTAGGGGTGTCGGGTGGGAACACTGAAGCTTTCTTT
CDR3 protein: CASSLGVSGGNTEAFF

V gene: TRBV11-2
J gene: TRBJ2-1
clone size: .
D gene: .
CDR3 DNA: TGTGCCAGCAGCTCGAATATTCCCCCAGCGATGGAGCAGTTCTTC
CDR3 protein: CASSSNIPPAMEQFF

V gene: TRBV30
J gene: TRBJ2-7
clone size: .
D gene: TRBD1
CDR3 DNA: TGTGCCTGGAGTGTACAGGGGGCTGGCTACGAGCAGTACTTC
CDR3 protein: CAWSVQGAGYEQYF

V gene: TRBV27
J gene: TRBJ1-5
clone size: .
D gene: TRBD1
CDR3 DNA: TGTGCCAGCAGCCCGGGACAGCTCAATCAGCCCCAGCATTTT
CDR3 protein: CASSPGQLNQPQHF

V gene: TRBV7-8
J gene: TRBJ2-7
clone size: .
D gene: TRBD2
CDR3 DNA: TGTGCCAGCAGCCGAGCGGGACTAGCGGCTTCTGAGCAGTACTTC
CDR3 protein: CASSRAGLAASEQYF

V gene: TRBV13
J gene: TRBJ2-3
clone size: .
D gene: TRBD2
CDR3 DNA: TGTGCCAGCAGCTCCTCGACTCTAGCGGGAGCCGCCACAGATACGCAGTATTTT
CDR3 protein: CASSSSTLAGAATDTQYF

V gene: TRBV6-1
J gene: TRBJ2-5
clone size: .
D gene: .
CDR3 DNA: TGTGCCAGCAGTGAAGCAAGAGGGGAGACCCAGTACTTC
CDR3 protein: CASSEARGETQYF

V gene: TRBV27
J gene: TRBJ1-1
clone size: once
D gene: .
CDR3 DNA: TGTGCCAGCTATCATGGATTCCCGACGAGGGCTTTCTTT
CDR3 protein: CASYHGFPTRAFF

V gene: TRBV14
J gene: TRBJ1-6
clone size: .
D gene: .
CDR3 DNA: TGTGCCAGCAGCCAAGACGGTAATCGGAATTCACCCCTCCACTTT
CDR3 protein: CASSQDGNRNSPLHF

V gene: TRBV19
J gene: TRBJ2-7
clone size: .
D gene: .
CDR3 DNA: TGTGCCAGTAGTATGACTGGCGGTAATCGAGCGGGCGAGCAGTACTTC
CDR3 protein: CASSMTGGNRAGEQYF

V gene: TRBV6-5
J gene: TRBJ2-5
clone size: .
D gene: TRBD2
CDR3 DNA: TGTGCCAGCAGTTACAGAAGCGGGAGGCCCGGAGAGACCCAGTACTTC
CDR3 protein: CASSYRSGRPGETQYF

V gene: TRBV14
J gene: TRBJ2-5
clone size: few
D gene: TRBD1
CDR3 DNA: TGTGCCAGCAGCCTCGCAGGGGGCCGAGAGACCCAGTACTTC
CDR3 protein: CASSLAGGRETQYF

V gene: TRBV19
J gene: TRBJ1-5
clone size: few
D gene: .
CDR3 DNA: TGTGCCAGTAAAGGGGCAGGACCCATCAATCAGCCCCAGCATTTT
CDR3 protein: CASKGAGPINQPQHF

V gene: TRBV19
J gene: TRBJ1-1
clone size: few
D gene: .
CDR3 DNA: TGTGCCAGTAGTATAGACTCAGAAATTCATGAAGCTTTCTTT
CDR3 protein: CASSIDSEIHEAFF

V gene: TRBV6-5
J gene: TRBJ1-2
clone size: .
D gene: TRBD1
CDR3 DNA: TGTGCCACCGGACAGGGGCCTTATGGCTACACCTTC
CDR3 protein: CATGQGPYGYTF

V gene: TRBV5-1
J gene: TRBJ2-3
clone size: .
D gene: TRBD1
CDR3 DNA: TGCGCCAGCAGCCGACTGACGACAGGGGGAAACACAGATACGCAGTATTTT
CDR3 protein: CASSRLTTGGNTDTQYF

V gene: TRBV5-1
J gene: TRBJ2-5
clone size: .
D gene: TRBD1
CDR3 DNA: TGCGCCAGCACCCCGGGGACAGTACAAGAGACCCAGTACTTC
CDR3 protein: CASTPGTVQETQYF

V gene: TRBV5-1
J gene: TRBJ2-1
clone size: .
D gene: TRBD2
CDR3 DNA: TGCGCCAGCAGCTTGGCCGGGGGACTAGCGGTAGGTGAGCAGTTCTTC
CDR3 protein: CASSLAGGLAVGEQFF

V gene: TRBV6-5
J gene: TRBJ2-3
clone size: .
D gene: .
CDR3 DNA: TGTGCCAGCAGCGGAACAGGGCACACAGATACGCAGTATTTT
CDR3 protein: CASSGTGHTDTQYF

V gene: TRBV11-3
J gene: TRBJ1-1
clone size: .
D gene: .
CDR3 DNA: TGTGCCAGCAGCCTAGCAGGGGCGGGCTTAGCTGAAGCTTTCTTT
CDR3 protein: CASSLAGAGLAEAFF

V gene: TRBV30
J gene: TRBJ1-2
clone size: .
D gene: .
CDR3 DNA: TGTGCCTGGAGTGTAGGCGGTAGAAAATATGGCTACACCTTC
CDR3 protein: CAWSVGGRKYGYTF

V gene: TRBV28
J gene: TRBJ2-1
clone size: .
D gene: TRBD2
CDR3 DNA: TGTGCCAGCAGTGGTAGCGGGGAGGGCTCCTACAATGAGCAGTTCTTC
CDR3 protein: CASSGSGEGSYNEQFF

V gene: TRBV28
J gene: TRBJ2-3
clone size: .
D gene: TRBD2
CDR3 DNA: TGTGCCAGCAACGTGGGGGGGAACACAGATACGCAGTATTTT
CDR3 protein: CASNVGGNTDTQYF

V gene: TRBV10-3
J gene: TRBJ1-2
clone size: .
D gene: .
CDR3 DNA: TGTGCCATCAGTGAAGGCTTGGGGAGGGGCTATGGCTACACCTTC
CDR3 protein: CAISEGLGRGYGYTF

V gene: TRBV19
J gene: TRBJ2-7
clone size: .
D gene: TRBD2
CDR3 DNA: TGTGCCAGTAGTATAGGGGGACTAGCGACCTACGAGCAGTACTTC
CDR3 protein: CASSIGGLATYEQYF

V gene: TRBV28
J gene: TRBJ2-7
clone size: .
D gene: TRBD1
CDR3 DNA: TGTGCCAGCAGTTTATTCCGGACAGGGGCCCTATACGAGCAGTACTTC
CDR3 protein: CASSLFRTGALYEQYF

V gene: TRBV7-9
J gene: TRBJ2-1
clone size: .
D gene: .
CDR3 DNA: TGTGCCAGCAGCTTGTTCCTGATGTCAGGGCCCAACAATGAGCAGTTCTTC
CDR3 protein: CASSLFLMSGPNNEQFF

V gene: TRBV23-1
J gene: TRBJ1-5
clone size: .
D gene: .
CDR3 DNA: TGCGCCAGCACCTCGAGAGCGGCCCAGCATTTT
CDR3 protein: CASTSRAAQHF

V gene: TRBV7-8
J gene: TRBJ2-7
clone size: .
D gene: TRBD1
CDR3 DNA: TGTGCCAGCAGCTTGGGACGGACAGGGGGCATTGGCGAGCAGTACTTC
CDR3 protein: CASSLGRTGGIGEQYF

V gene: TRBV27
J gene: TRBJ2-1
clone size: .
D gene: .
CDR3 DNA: TGTGCCAGCAGTTTCCGGGACATTAGGCATGAGCAGTTCTTC
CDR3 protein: CASSFRDIRHEQFF

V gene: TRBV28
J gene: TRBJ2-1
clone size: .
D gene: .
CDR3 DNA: TGTGCCAGCAGCTCACAGGTTGGGGCTTACAATGAGCAGTTCTTC
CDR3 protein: CASSSQVGAYNEQFF

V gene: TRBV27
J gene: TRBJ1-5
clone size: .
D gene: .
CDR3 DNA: TGTGCCAGCAGTGCCCAGGGTTGGAATCAGCCCCAGCATTTT
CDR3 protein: CASSAQGWNQPQHF

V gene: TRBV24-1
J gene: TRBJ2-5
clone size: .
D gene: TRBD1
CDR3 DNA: TGTGCCACCAGTGATTTCCGAGGGGGCTCAACTCAAGAGACCCAGTACTTC
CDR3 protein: CATSDFRGGSTQETQYF

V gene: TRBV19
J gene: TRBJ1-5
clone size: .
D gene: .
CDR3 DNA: TGTGCCAGTAGTATCGGTTCGGGTAATCAGCCCCAGCATTTT
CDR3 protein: CASSIGSGNQPQHF